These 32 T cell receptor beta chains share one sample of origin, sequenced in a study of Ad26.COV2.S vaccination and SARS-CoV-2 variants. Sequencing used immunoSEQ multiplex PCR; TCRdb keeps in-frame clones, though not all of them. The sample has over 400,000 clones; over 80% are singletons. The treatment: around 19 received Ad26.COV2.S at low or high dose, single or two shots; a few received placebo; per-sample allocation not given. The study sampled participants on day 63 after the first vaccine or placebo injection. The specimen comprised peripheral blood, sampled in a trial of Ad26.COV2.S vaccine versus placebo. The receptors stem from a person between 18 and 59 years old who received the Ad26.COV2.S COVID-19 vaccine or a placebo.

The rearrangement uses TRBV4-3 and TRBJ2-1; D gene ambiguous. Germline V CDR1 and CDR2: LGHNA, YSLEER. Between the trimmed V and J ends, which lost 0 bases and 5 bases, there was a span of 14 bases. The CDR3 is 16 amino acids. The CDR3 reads CASSQDLAQTHNEQFF. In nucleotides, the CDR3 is TGCGCCAGCAGCCAAGATCTCGCACAGACCCACAATGAGCAGTTCTTC.

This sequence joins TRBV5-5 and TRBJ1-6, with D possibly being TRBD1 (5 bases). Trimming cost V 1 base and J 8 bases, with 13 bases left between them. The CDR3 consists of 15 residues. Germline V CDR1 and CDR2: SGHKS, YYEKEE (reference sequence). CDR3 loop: CASSLLGGADSPLHF. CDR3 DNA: TGTGCCAGCAGCTTGCTAGGAGGGGCTGATTCACCCCTCCACTTT.

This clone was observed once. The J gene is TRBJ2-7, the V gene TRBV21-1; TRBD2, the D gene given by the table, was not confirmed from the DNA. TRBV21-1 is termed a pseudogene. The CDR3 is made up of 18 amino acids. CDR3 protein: CASSKSPKQPRASYEQYF. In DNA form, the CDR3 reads TGTGCCAGCAGCAAAAGCCCCAAGCAGCCGAGGGCATCCTACGAGCAGTACTTC.

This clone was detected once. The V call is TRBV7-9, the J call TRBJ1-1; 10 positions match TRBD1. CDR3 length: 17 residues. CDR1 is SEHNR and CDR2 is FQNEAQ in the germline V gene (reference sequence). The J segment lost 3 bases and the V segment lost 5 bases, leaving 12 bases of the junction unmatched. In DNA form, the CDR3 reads TGTGCCAGCAGCCACTTCAAGACAGGGGGCGCGCACACTGAAGCTTTCTTT. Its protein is CASSHFKTGGAHTEAFF. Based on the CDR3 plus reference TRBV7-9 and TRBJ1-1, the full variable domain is DTGVSQNPRHKITKRGQNVTFRCDPISEHNRLYWYRQTLGQGPEFLTYFQNEAQLEKSRLLSDRFSAERPKGSFSTLEIQRTEQGDSAMYLCASSHFKTGGAHTEAFFGQGTRLTVV.

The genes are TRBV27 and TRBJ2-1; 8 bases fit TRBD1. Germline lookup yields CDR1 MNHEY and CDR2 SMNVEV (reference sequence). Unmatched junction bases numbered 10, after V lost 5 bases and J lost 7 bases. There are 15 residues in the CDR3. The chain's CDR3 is CASSPWAGTGNEQFF. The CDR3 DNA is TGTGCCAGCAGTCCCTGGGCGGGGACAGGAAATGAGCAGTTCTTC.

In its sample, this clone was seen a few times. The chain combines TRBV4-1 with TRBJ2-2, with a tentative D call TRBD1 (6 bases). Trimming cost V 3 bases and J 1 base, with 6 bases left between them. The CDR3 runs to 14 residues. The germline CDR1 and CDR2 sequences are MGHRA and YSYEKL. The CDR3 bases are TGCGCCAGCAGCCAGGGACAGAACACCGGGGAGCTGTTTTTT. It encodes CASSQGQNTGELFF.

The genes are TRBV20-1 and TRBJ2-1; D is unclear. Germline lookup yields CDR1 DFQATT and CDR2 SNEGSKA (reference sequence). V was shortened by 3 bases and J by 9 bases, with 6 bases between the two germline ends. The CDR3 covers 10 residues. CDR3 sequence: CSASKGEQFF. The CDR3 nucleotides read TGCAGTGCTAGTAAAGGTGAGCAGTTCTTC.

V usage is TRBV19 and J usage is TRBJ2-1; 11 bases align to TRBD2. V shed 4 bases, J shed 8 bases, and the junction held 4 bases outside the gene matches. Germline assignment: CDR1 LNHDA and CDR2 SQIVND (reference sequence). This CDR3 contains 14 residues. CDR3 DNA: TGTGCCAGTAGTACTAGCGGGGGGCCTGATGAGCAGTTCTTC. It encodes CASSTSGGPDEQFF.

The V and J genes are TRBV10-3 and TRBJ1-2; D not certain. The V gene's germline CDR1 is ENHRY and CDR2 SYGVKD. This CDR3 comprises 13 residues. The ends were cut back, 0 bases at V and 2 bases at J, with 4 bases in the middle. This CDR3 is CAISESPNYGYTF. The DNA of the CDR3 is TGTGCCATCAGTGAGTCCCCCAACTATGGCTACACCTTC.

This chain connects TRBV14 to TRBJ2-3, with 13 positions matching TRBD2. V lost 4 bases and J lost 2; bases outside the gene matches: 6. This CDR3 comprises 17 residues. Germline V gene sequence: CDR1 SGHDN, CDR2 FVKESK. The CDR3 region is CASSPGTSGVSTDTQYF. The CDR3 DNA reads TGTGCCAGCAGCCCCGGGACTAGCGGGGTATCCACAGATACGCAGTATTTT.

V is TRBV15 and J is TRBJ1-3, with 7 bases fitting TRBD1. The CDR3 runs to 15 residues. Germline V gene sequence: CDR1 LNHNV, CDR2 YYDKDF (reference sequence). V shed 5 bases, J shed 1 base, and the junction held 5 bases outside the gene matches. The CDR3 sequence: CATSETGFSGNTIYF. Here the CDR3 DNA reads TGTGCCACCAGCGAGACAGGGTTTTCTGGAAACACCATATATTTT.

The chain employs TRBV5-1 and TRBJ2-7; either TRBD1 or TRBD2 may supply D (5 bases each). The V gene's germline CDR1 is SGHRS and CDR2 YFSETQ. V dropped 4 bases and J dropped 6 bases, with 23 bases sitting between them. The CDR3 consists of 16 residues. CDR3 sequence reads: CASSLGTNIKSGEQYF. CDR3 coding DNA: TGCGCCAGCAGCCTCGGGACGAACATAAAAAGTGGCGAGCAGTACTTC.

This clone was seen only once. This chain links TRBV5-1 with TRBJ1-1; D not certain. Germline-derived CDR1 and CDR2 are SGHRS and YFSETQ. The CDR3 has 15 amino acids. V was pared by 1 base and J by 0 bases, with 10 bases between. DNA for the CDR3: TGCGCCAGCAGCTTGACACGAAGCATGAACACTGAAGCTTTCTTT. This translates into CASSLTRSMNTEAFF.

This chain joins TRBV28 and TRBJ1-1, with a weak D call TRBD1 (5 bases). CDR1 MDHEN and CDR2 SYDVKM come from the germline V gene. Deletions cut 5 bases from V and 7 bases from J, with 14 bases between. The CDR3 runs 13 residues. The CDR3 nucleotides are TGTGCCAGCAGTCTACGAGGGGCCCTTGAAGCTTTCTTT. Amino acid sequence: CASSLRGALEAFF. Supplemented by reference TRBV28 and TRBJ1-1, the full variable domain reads DVKVTQSSRYLVKRTGEKVFLECVQDMDHENMFWYRQDPGLGLRLIYFSYDVKMKEKGDIPEGYSVSREKKERFSLILESASTNQTSMYLCASSLRGALEAFFGQGTRLTVV.

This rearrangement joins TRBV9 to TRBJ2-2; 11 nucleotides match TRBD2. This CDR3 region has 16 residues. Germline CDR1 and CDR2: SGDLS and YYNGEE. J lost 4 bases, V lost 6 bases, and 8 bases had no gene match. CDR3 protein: CASNLSGGAVTGELFF. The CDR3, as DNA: TGTGCCAGCAACCTTAGCGGGGGGGCCGTCACCGGGGAGCTGTTTTTT.

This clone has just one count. The CDR3 reads CAWRGGDTGELFF. CDR3 nucleotides: TGTGCCTGGAGAGGGGGGGACACCGGGGAGCTGTTTTTT. The rearrangement uses TRBV30 and TRBJ2-2; maybe TRBD2 (7 bases). This CDR3 has 13 amino acids. V was clipped by 3 bases and J by 3 bases, with 8 bases between them. Germline V gives CDR1 GTSNPN, CDR2 SVGIG (reference sequence).

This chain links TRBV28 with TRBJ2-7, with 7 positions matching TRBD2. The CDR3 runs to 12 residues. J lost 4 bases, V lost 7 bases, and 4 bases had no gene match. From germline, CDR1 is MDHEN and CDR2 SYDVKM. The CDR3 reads CASTMGGYEQYF. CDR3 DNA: TGTGCCAGCACAATGGGGGGGTACGAGCAGTACTTC. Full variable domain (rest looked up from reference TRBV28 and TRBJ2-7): DVKVTQSSRYLVKRTGEKVFLECVQDMDHENMFWYRQDPGLGLRLIYFSYDVKMKEKGDIPEGYSVSREKKERFSLILESASTNQTSMYLCASTMGGYEQYFGPGTRLTVT.

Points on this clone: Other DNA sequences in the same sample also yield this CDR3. CDR3 nucleotide sequence: TGCGCCAGCAGCCCCGGGGCCGATAATTCACCCCTCCACTTT. Residues: CASSPGADNSPLHF. The rearrangement uses TRBV5-1 and TRBJ1-6, with D tentatively TRBD1 (5 bases). The CDR3 extends over 14 amino acids. The germline gives CDR1 SGHRS, CDR2 YFSETQ. Trimming removed 4 bases at V and 5 bases at J, with 10 bases between.

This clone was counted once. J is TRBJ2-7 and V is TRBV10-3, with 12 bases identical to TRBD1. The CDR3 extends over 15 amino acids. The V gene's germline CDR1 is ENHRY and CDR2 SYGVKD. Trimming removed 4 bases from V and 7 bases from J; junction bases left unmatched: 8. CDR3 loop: CAISGDRGPVGEQYF. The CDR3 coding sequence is TGTGCCATCAGTGGGGACAGGGGGCCTGTTGGAGAGCAGTACTTC.

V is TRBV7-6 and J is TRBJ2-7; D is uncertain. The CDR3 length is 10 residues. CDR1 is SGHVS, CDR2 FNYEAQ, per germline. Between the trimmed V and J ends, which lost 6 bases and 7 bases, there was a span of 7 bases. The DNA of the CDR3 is TGTGCCAGCAGACCCTGGGAGCAGTACTTC. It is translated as CASRPWEQYF.

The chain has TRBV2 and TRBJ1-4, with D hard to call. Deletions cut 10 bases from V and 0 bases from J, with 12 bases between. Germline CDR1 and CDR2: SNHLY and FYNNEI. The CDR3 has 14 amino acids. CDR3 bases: TGTGCCACAGGTCTCGATGCAACTAATGAAAAACTGTTTTTT. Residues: CATGLDATNEKLFF.

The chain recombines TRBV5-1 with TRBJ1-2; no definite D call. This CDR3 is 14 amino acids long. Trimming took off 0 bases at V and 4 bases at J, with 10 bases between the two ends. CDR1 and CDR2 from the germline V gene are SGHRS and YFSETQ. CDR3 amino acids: CASSLEAETYGYTF. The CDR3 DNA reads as TGCGCCAGCAGCTTGGAGGCGGAAACCTATGGCTACACCTTC.

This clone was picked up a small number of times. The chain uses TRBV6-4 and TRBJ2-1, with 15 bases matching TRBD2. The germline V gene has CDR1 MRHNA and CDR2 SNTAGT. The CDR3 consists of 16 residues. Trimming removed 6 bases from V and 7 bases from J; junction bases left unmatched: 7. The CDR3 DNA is TGTGCCAGCAGCCCCGGGACTAGCGGGGGGAAAAATGAGCAGTTCTTC. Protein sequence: CASSPGTSGGKNEQFF.

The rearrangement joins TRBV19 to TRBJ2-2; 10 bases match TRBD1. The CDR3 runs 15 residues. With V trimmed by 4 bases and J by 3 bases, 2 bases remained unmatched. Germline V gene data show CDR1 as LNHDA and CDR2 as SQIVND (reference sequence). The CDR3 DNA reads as TGTGCCAGTAGTACCGGGACAGGGGACACCGGGGAGCTGTTTTTT. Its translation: CASSTGTGDTGELFF.

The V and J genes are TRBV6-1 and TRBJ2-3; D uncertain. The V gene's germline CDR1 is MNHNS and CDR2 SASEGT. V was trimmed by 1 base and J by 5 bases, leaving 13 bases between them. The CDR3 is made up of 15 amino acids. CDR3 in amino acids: CASSEGTVHGDTQYF. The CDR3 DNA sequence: TGTGCCAGCAGTGAAGGGACGGTCCATGGAGATACGCAGTATTTT.

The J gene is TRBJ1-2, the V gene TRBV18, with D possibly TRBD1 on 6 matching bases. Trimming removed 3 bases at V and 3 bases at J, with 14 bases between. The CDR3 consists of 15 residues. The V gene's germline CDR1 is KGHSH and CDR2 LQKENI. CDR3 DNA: TGTGCCAGCTCACCCTCGGAGGGGGTTGACTATGGCTACACCTTC. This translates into CASSPSEGVDYGYTF.

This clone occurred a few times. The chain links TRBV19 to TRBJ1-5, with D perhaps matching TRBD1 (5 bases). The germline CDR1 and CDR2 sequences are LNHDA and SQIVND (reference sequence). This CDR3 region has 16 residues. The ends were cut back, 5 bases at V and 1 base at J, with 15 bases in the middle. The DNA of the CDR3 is TGTGCCAGTAGTTTTGGACACTCCCCAAGCAATCAGCCCCAGCATTTT. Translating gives CASSFGHSPSNQPQHF.

The chain's CDR3 is CASSYSMVAGPNYGYTF. The DNA for the CDR3 is TGTGCCAGCAGTTACTCGATGGTCGCGGGACCGAACTATGGCTACACCTTC. This chain connects TRBV6-2 or TRBV6-3 to TRBJ1-2, with TRBD1 as a possible D gene (5 bases). The CDR3 is 17 residues long. Trimming removed 0 bases from V and 2 bases from J, with 16 bases in between. Germline CDR1 is MNHEY and CDR2 is SVGEGT.

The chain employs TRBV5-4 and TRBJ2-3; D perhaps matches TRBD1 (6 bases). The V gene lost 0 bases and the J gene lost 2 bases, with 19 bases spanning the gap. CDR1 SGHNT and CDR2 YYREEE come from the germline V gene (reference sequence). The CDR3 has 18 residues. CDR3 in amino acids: CASSLVAGVIEVTDTQYF. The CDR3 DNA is TGTGCCAGCAGCTTGGTTGCAGGGGTCATCGAGGTCACAGATACGCAGTATTTT.

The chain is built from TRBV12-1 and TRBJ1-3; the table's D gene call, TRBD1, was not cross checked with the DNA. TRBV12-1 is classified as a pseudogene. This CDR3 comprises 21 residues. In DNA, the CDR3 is TGTGCCAGCAGCTTTGCGTTCCAGACAGCTGATGGTCCCACCTCTGGAAACACCATATATTTT. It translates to CASSFAFQTADGPTSGNTIYF.

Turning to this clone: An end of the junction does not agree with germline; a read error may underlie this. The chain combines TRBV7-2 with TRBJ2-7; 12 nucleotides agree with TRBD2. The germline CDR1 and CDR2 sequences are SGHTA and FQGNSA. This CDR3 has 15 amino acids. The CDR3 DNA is TGTGCCAGCAGCTTGATTACTAGCGGGGGGTTTGGGCCGTCCTTC. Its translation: CASSLITSGGFGPSF.

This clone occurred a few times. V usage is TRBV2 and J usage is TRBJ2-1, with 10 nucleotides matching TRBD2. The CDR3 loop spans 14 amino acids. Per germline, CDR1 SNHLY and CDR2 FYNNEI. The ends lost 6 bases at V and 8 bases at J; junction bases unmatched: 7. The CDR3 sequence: CASSTSGVVDEQFF. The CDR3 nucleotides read TGTGCCAGCAGCACTAGCGGGGTTGTCGATGAGCAGTTCTTC.